This TCR beta chain appears in the sequencing data of a study of post-analysis software for immune sequencing data (dated by TCRdb to 2015 to 2017). With regard to the full study: Disease courses on record covered relapsing-remitting, secondary progressive and progressive-relapsing multiple sclerosis, though some patients had no subtype annotation. The patient repertoires were compared against about 10 previously published healthy control repertoires obtained from donors aged roughly 6 to 28 years. A subset of samples was prepared in parallel using single-end sample barcoding, then pooled and co-amplified after Illumina adapter ligation.

From a lookup of the germline V gene (reference sequence), CDR1 and CDR2 are PRHDT and FYEKMQ. The CDR3 sequence holds 14 residues, the cysteine and phenylalanine included. Only CDR3 DNA remains: 42 bases, in frame from the first base. Points on this clonotype: The antigen this receptor binds is unknown. Per-base quality was not reported, and no clone a single base away is much larger than it.

To demonstrate the VDJtools post-analysis software, the study profiled TCR beta repertoires from the peripheral blood of under 15 young patients with multiple sclerosis. The multiple sclerosis patients were children and adolescents between roughly 6 and 16 years of age. The method was PCR. Sequencer: Illumina HiSeq 2500. Unique molecular identifiers were incorporated into TCR beta cDNA libraries to reduce PCR and sequencing biases. About 500,000 cDNA molecules were obtained per 1 to 10 million input T cells, so each molecule approximated one T cell. The patient libraries were prepared and sequenced using the same protocol as the earlier healthy control dataset. Within a given batch, samples were prepared together, multiplexed and sequenced on the same HiSeq lane. Per the source publication's procedure: Raw barcoded reads were processed with MIGEC, discarding single-read molecular identifier groups before consensus assembly and CDR3 extraction. Clonotype tables were post-analysed with VDJtools, and diversity was normalized by down-sampling all datasets to the smallest sample size. To correct batch-related cross-sample contamination, repertoire overlap clustering matched CDR3 amino acid sequences but not nucleotide sequences. TCRdb took the public reads, trimmed them with fastp at Q25, ran MiXCR for clone calling and kept in-frame beta chains. CDR3 protein sequences are deduplicated, and each keeps its most common genes and DNA. The V and J calls and clone size are TCRdb's, not the authors'. Within this sample are 800,000 to 950,000 distinct CDR3 sequences, with roughly half of them counted one time only. The ten top clones hold roughly 4.4% of the sample.

Findings and caveats that apply to the study as a whole: The control group was slightly older than the multiple sclerosis patient group. Strong co-clustering of samples prepared in the same batch was shown by direct clustering with F measure, prompting a batch-effect correction. Normalized Chao1 diversity was significantly lower in multiple sclerosis patients than controls, suggesting substantial peripheral T-cell clonal expansion. Significantly higher frequencies in patients than in controls were found for several TRBV segments, including TRBV5-6, TRBV5-1 and TRBV20-1.

Sequenced: blood. The chain is assembled from TRBV13 and TRBJ2-1; TRBD2 is perhaps the D gene, given 5 matching bases. The J call may be in error: the DNA end matches TRBJ2-7 better. The clonotype was recovered from a girl under 18 with multiple sclerosis. The DNA sequence follows: TGTGCCAGCAGCAATAGCGAATCCTACAATGAGCAGTACTTC. This is translated as CASSNSESYNEQYF.